The T cell receptor beta chain under discussion was sequenced for a study of vaccination effects on CD4 cells after COVID-19. Study background: Participants completed two doses of the BNT162b2 or mRNA-1273 vaccine. Study-level findings and limits: Marked clonal contraction of infection- and vaccine-induced clones was seen late after vaccination. Only 1 of 255 vaccine-induced clones from healthy vaccinees cross-reacted with common cold coronaviruses.

Expansion of antigen-specific CD4+ T cells with viral peptide pools was carried out by the ViraFEST assay before sequencing. Between days 9 and 10 of culture, CD4+ T cells were separated out. Vaccine recipients had no previous SARS-CoV-2 infection; their nucleocapsid antibodies were negative. Both day 3 and day 7 saw half the medium replaced with IL-2 medium. Concerning this clone: The antigen is undetermined.

Some clones are missing from TCRdb's copy, which holds only in-frame ones; the method was immunoSEQ multiplex PCR. The repertoire consists of about 68,000 clones, with 75% to 85% occurring once and the leading ten covering 12%. The TCR was taken from a human donor who received a COVID-19 vaccine. Here the sequenced sample was CD4+ T cells from PBMCs cultured with SARS-CoV-2 spike peptides, taken before COVID-19 vaccination.

CDR3 in amino acids: CATSRDRAGTEAFF. CDR3 in DNA: TGTGCCACCAGCAGAGACAGGGCTGGCACTGAAGCTTTCTTT. The V call is TRBV15, the J call TRBJ1-1; TRBD1 is a possible D gene (5 bases). Trimming cost V 0 bases and J 4 bases, with 9 bases left between them. The CDR3 sequence is 14 residues long. In germline, CDR1 is LNHNV, CDR2 YYDKDF (reference sequence). The whole variable domain, filled in from reference TRBV15 and TRBJ1-1, reads DAMVIQNPRYQVTQFGKPVTLSCSQTLNHNVMYWYQQKSSQAPKLLFHYYDKDFNNEADTPDNFQSRRPNTSFCFLDIRSPGLGDTAMYLCATSRDRAGTEAFFGQGTRLTVV.